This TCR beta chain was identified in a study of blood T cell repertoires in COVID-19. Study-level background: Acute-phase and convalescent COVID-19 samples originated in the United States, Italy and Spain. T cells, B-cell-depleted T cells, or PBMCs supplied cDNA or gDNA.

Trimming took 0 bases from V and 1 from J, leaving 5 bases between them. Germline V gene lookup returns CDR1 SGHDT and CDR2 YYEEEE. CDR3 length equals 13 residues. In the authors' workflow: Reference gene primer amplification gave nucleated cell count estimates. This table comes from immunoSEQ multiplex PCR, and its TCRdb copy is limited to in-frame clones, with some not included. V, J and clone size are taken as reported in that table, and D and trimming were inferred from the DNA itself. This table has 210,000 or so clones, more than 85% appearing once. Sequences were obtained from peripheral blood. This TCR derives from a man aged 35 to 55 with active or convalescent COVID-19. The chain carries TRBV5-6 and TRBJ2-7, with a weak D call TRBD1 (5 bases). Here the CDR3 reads CASSLGQSYEQYF. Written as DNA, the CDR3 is TGTGCCAGCAGCTTGGGACAGTCCTACGAGCAGTACTTC.